The 26 T cell receptor beta chains given below trace back to one sample, sequenced in a study of cytomegalovirus exposure and HLA in healthy donors. Primers for the PCR totalled 60 Vbeta and 13 Jbeta. The data were produced by immunoSEQ multiplex PCR, yet TCRdb's version contains in-frame clones alone and is incomplete. The sample lists over 65,000 clones; around 79% were seen once. The sample was PBMCs. The receptors come from a woman aged 40 to 50 in good health and CMV-seropositive.

The CDR3 region has the DNA TGTGCCAGCAGTGAAAACTTCCCGGGAGGGTGGGACAATGAGCAGTTCTTC. Its translation: CASSENFPGGWDNEQFF. The genes are TRBV2 and TRBJ2-1; 8 positions match TRBD2. The CDR3 loop spans 17 amino acids. Germline CDR1 is SNHLY and CDR2 is FYNNEI. Germline trimming cut 2 bases from V and 5 bases from J; bases unmatched to any gene: 11. Full variable domain (remainder filled in from reference TRBV2 and TRBJ2-1): EPEVTQTPSHQVTQMGQEVILRCVPISNHLYFYWYRQILGQKVEFLVSFYNNEISEKSEIFDDQFSVERPDGSNFTLKIRSTKLEDSAMYFCASSENFPGGWDNEQFFGPGTRLTVL.

This chain uses TRBV30 with TRBJ1-2; 7 bases map to TRBD1. The germline V gene encodes CDR1 GTSNPN and CDR2 SVGIG (reference sequence). V gave up 4 bases and J gave up 5 bases; unmatched junction bases: 1. The CDR3 is 11 amino acids. CDR3 in DNA: TGTGCCTGGACAGGGGGGTATGGCTACACCTTC. Residues: CAWTGGYGYTF.

The chain recombines TRBV9 with TRBJ2-3; TRBD2 matches at 7 bases. V lost 0 bases and J lost 5; bases outside the gene matches: 6. This CDR3 contains 15 residues. The germline gives CDR1 SGDLS, CDR2 YYNGEE. CDR3 sequence (DNA): TGTGCCAGCAGCGTAGTCGGGAGGAACGGAGATACGCAGTATTTT. Translating gives CASSVVGRNGDTQYF. The full variable domain, in which reference TRBV9 and TRBJ2-3 provide the parts outside the CDR3, is DSGVTQTPKHLITATGQRVTLRCSPRSGDLSVYWYQQSLDQGLQFLIQYYNGEERAKGNILERFSAQQFPDLHSELNLSSLELGDSALYFCASSVVGRNGDTQYFGPGTRLTVL.

Only one count was recorded for this clone. The CDR3 region has the DNA TGTGCCAGCAGAACGAGTGGTAGCACAGATACGCAGTATTTT. Its translation: CASRTSGSTDTQYF. The chain recombines TRBV25-1 with TRBJ2-3; D is ambiguous. Deletions cut 6 bases from V and 0 bases from J, with 10 bases between. Germline lookup yields CDR1 MGHDK and CDR2 SYGVNS. The CDR3 totals 14 residues.

This clone was seen a single time. The chain has TRBV25-1 and TRBJ1-1, with D possibly matching TRBD1 (6 bases). V lost 4 bases and J 4 bases, leaving 19 bases between the germline ends. CDR1 is MGHDK and CDR2 is SYGVNS in the germline V gene. This CDR3 has 16 residues. CDR3 sequence (DNA): TGTGCCAGCAGTGGCCGGGACAATCGACTCCCCACTGAAGCTTTCTTT. Encoded protein: CASSGRDNRLPTEAFF.

The chain uses TRBV7-9 and TRBJ2-1; D may be TRBD1 (5 bases). V was clipped by 1 base and J by 6 bases, with 10 bases between them. In germline, CDR1 is SEHNR, CDR2 FQNEAQ (reference sequence). This CDR3 comprises 14 residues. The CDR3 nucleotides read TGTGCCAGCAGCTTAGGTGGACATTTCAATGAGCAGTTCTTC. Protein: CASSLGGHFNEQFF.

The genes are TRBV5-1 and TRBJ2-7; TRBD2 matches 8 bases. The CDR3 spans 15 residues. J gave up 2 bases and V 4 bases, and 8 bases lay outside the gene matches. CDR1 is SGHRS and CDR2 is YFSETQ in the germline V gene. CDR3 amino acids: CASSGSGSVTYEQYF. Here the CDR3 DNA reads TGCGCCAGCAGCGGGAGCGGGAGTGTCACCTACGAGCAGTACTTC.

The chain is built from TRBV14 and TRBJ2-7; TRBD1 agrees at 7 bases. Germline loops: CDR1 SGHDN, CDR2 FVKESK. The CDR3 spans 14 residues. V lost 1 base to trimming and J lost 5 bases; unmatched junction nucleotides: 5. The CDR3 loop reads CASSQVGQLNEQYF. DNA for the CDR3: TGTGCCAGCAGCCAAGTGGGACAGTTAAACGAGCAGTACTTC. The variable domain in full, with the rest retrieved from reference TRBV14 and TRBJ2-7, is EAGVTQFPSHSVIEKGQTVTLRCDPISGHDNLYWYRRVMGKEIKFLLHFVKESKQDESGMPNNRFLAERTGGTYSTLKVQPAELEDSGVYFCASSQVGQLNEQYFGPGTRLTVT.

This clone was picked up a small number of times. The chain employs TRBV6-5 and TRBJ2-7; 8 bases are a match to TRBD2. The trim removed 5 bases at V and 5 bases at J, leaving 11 bases unmatched. From germline, CDR1 is MNHEY and CDR2 SVGAGI. The CDR3 has 15 residues. The CDR3 spells CASSPRVAGPHEQYF. In DNA form, the CDR3 reads TGTGCCAGCAGTCCTCGGGTAGCGGGACCTCACGAGCAGTACTTC.

This clone has just one count. Other DNA sequences in this specimen translate into the identical CDR3. The chain is built from TRBV28 and TRBJ2-1; tentatively, D is TRBD1 (6 bases). Germline loops: CDR1 MDHEN, CDR2 SYDVKM. Trimming removed 3 bases at V and 4 bases at J, with 10 bases between. The CDR3 is 14 amino acids. The CDR3 DNA follows: TGTGCCAGCAGTTTGTCAGGGACATACAATGAGCAGTTCTTC. Amino acid sequence: CASSLSGTYNEQFF.

This clone appeared a few times. The rearrangement joins TRBV7-9 to TRBJ1-1, with D hard to call. From germline, CDR1 is SEHNR and CDR2 FQNEAQ (reference sequence). The CDR3 is 14 amino acids. V lost 5 bases, J lost 7 bases, and 17 bases lay in between. In nucleotides, the CDR3 is TGTGCCAGCAGCCTATCGGGAGGGTCGCGTGAAGCTTTCTTT. Its protein product is CASSLSGGSREAFF. Variable domain in full (rest from reference TRBV7-9 and TRBJ1-1): DTGVSQNPRHKITKRGQNVTFRCDPISEHNRLYWYRQTLGQGPEFLTYFQNEAQLEKSRLLSDRFSAERPKGSFSTLEIQRTEQGDSAMYLCASSLSGGSREAFFGQGTRLTVV.

V gene TRBV11-2 combines with J gene TRBJ2-7; 10 nucleotides line up with TRBD2. The CDR3 totals 14 residues. CDR1 SGHAT and CDR2 FQNNGV come from the germline V gene. V gave up 5 bases and J gave up 8 bases; unmatched junction bases: 9. The CDR3 DNA sequence: TGTGCCAGCAGCCCGGGACTAGCGAGCTTGAAGCAGTACTTC. It codes for CASSPGLASLKQYF.

The J gene is TRBJ1-1, the V gene TRBV5-1; TRBD1 matches 7 bases. Germline V gene lookup returns CDR1 SGHRS and CDR2 YFSETQ. This CDR3 is 16 amino acids long. The V segment lost 4 bases and the J segment 0 bases; nucleotides outside the gene matches: 9. Here the CDR3 reads CASSKRDSPMNTEAFF. CDR3 coding DNA: TGCGCCAGCAGCAAAAGGGACAGTCCTATGAACACTGAAGCTTTCTTT. Full variable domain (remainder filled in from reference TRBV5-1 and TRBJ1-1): KAGVTQTPRYLIKTRGQQVTLSCSPISGHRSVSWYQQTPGQGLQFLFEYFSETQRNKGNFPGRFSGRQFSNSRSEMNVSTLELGDSALYLCASSKRDSPMNTEAFFGQGTRLTVV.

CDR3 DNA sequence: TGCAGCGGACGGGACAGGAGAACCTACGAGCAGTACTTC. Its translation is CSGRDRRTYEQYF. J is TRBJ2-7 and V is TRBV29-1; 8 positions match TRBD1. This CDR3 is 13 amino acids long. CDR1 and CDR2 from the germline V gene are SQVTM and ANQGSEA. V was pared by 7 bases and J by 2 bases, with 7 bases of the junction left unmatched.

This chain connects TRBV19 to TRBJ1-2, with TRBD1 matching 9 bases. CDR3 length: 16 amino acids. The V segment lost 3 bases and the J segment 7 bases; nucleotides outside the gene matches: 12. Germline V CDR1 and CDR2: LNHDA, SQIVND (reference sequence). This CDR3 is CASSIAGQGDLGGYTF. CDR3 coding DNA: TGTGCCAGTAGTATCGCGGGACAGGGCGACTTGGGTGGCTACACCTTC.

The chain uses TRBV29-1 and TRBJ1-2, with 7 bases matching TRBD1. This CDR3 comprises 11 residues. Looked up from germline, CDR1 is SQVTM and CDR2 is ANQGSEA. The junction had 2 bases not matched to a gene; V was cut back by 4 bases and J by 6 bases. The CDR3, as DNA: TGCAGCGTTGTACAGGGGAATGGCTACACCTTC. Its translation is CSVVQGNGYTF.

DNA for the CDR3: TGTGCCAGCAGCTTGGACAGGGACATTGAAAAACTGTTTTTT. This gives the protein CASSLDRDIEKLFF. The chain carries TRBV7-9 and TRBJ1-4, with TRBD1 matching over 8 bases. V lost 3 bases to trimming and J lost 7 bases; unmatched junction nucleotides: 4. CDR1 and CDR2 from the germline V gene are SEHNR and FQNEAQ (reference sequence). The CDR3 totals 14 residues.

The gene calls are TRBV27 and TRBJ2-3; no clear D gene. This CDR3 contains 13 residues. V was clipped by 2 bases and J by 4 bases, with 7 bases between them. Looked up from germline, CDR1 is MNHEY and CDR2 is SMNVEV (reference sequence). CDR3: CASSLIRSDTQYF. The CDR3 DNA reads TGTGCCAGCAGTTTAATTAGATCAGATACGCAGTATTTT.

The chain recombines TRBV19 with TRBJ2-3; D not resolved. Germline CDR1 reads LNHDA; CDR2 reads SQIVND (reference sequence). Trimming cost V 1 base and J 3 bases, with 11 bases left between them. This CDR3 has 15 residues. CDR3 coding DNA: TGTGCCAGTAGTATAGGGAGCCGTGGGACAGATACGCAGTATTTT. It yields the protein CASSIGSRGTDTQYF.

The genes are TRBV11-2 and TRBJ1-1, with a possible D match to TRBD1 (6 bases). Germline CDR1 is SGHAT and CDR2 is FQNNGV. The CDR3 consists of 16 residues. The V end lost 4 bases, the J end lost 1 base, and 16 bases lay between the germline ends. CDR3 sequence reads: CASSSHRVLTNTEAFF. The CDR3 DNA sequence: TGTGCCAGCAGCTCCCACAGGGTCTTGACGAACACTGAAGCTTTCTTT. Using reference TRBV11-2 and TRBJ1-1 for the parts outside the CDR3, the full variable domain is EAGVAQSPRYKIIEKRQSVAFWCNPISGHATLYWYQQILGQGPKLLIQFQNNGVVDDSQLPKDRFSAERLKGVDSTLKIQPAKLEDSAVYLCASSSHRVLTNTEAFFGQGTRLTVV.

This clone was seen a handful of times. The rearrangement joins TRBV9 to TRBJ2-1; D possibly corresponds to TRBD2 (6 bases). V was shortened by 0 bases and J by 2 bases, with 9 bases between the two germline ends. The length of the CDR3 is 15 residues. Per germline, CDR1 SGDLS and CDR2 YYNGEE. The chain's CDR3 is CASSVAGRTYNEQFF. CDR3 nucleotide sequence: TGTGCCAGCAGCGTAGCTGGGAGGACCTACAATGAGCAGTTCTTC.

The CDR3 bases are TGTGCCAGCAGCTCCCCTGCCGGCGCTTCGAGGGATGGCTACACCTTC. Protein sequence: CASSSPAGASRDGYTF. V is TRBV28 and J is TRBJ1-2, with D hard to call. Deletions cut 6 bases from V and 6 bases from J, with 23 bases between. This CDR3 contains 16 residues. Per germline, CDR1 MDHEN and CDR2 SYDVKM.

J is TRBJ1-2 and V is TRBV6-1; 9 bases agree with TRBD1. Germline CDR1 reads MNHNS; CDR2 reads SASEGT. There are 15 residues in the CDR3. With 0 bases clipped from V and 8 bases from J, the junction kept 7 bases outside the gene matches. The CDR3 loop reads CASSEATGGRAGYTF. DNA of the CDR3: TGTGCCAGCAGTGAAGCCACAGGGGGCCGAGCCGGCTACACCTTC.

The chain carries TRBV5-1 and TRBJ2-6, with D uncertain. V lost 4 bases and J lost 0, with 11 bases in between. Germline V gene sequence: CDR1 SGHRS, CDR2 YFSETQ. The CDR3 has 16 amino acids. CDR3: CASSTSQSSGANVLTF. The CDR3 bases are TGCGCCAGCAGCACATCACAGAGCTCTGGGGCCAACGTCCTGACTTTC.

This chain joins TRBV29-1 and TRBJ2-7; 7 bases line up with TRBD1. CDR3 size: 15 residues. CDR1 and CDR2 (germline): SQVTM, ANQGSEA. J lost 0 bases, V lost 5 bases, and 10 bases had no gene match. The CDR3 DNA sequence: TGCAGCGTTTTTAAACAGGGGCGCAACTCCTACGAGCAGTACTTC. Its translation is CSVFKQGRNSYEQYF.

This sequence joins TRBV4-3 and TRBJ1-1, with no clear D. The CDR3 totals 13 residues. Trimming cost V 4 bases and J 11 bases, with 17 bases left between them. Germline-derived CDR1 and CDR2 are LGHNA and YSLEER. The CDR3 coding sequence is TGCGCCAGCAGCCGTTCCCCGGGTGGGGAGGCTTTCTTT. The encoded protein is CASSRSPGGEAFF.